Listed below are T cell receptor beta chains from one sample, sequenced in a study of tumor-infiltrating T cells and Merkel cell polyomavirus. Assay: immunoSEQ multiplex PCR; the TCRdb copy retains only in-frame clones and omits some. The sample lists about 25,000 clones, about 85% occurring once. Sequencing input: lymph node tissue. The receptor set was obtained from a man aged 45 to 65 with Merkel cell carcinoma. Both conserved end residues are part of each CDR3. The D gene is left open where the match is weak. Size tells how often a clone was seen (once, few, many) or the class of an expanded clone, and some rows leave it out.

v_call: TRBV27; d_call: TRBD1; j_call: TRBJ1-5; clone_size: -; cdr3_nt: TGTGCCGGCAGTTTAGTAGGGACAGGGGGCCTCAGCAATCAGCCCCAGCATTTT; cdr3_aa: CAGSLVGTGGLSNQPQHF
v_call: TRBV28; d_call: TRBD1; j_call: TRBJ2-7; clone_size: -; cdr3_nt: TGTGCCAGCAGTGAGCCGGGGACAGGGGGCTACGAGCAGTACTTC; cdr3_aa: CASSEPGTGGYEQYF
v_call: TRBV11-2; d_call: -; j_call: TRBJ1-2; clone_size: -; cdr3_nt: TGTGCCAGCAGCCCCATCCCGGATGGCTACACCTTC; cdr3_aa: CASSPIPDGYTF
v_call: TRBV5-1; d_call: -; j_call: TRBJ2-3; clone_size: -; cdr3_nt: TGCGCCAGCAGCTTGGGTGTTTACACAGATACGCAGTATTTT; cdr3_aa: CASSLGVYTDTQYF
v_call: TRBV28; d_call: TRBD1; j_call: TRBJ1-3; clone_size: -; cdr3_nt: TGTGCCAGCAGGTCTTCGGGACAGGCCCTCTCTGGAAACACCATATATTTT; cdr3_aa: CASRSSGQALSGNTIYF
v_call: TRBV15; d_call: -; j_call: TRBJ1-3; clone_size: -; cdr3_nt: TGTGCCACCAGCAGAGAAGGGAGGTTCGGAAACACCATATATTTT; cdr3_aa: CATSREGRFGNTIYF
v_call: TRBV5-1; d_call: -; j_call: TRBJ2-1; clone_size: -; cdr3_nt: TGCGCCAGCAGCTTGGCCAGGACAAACCCGTCCAATGAGCAGTTCTTC; cdr3_aa: CASSLARTNPSNEQFF
v_call: TRBV5-4; d_call: -; j_call: TRBJ2-6; clone_size: -; cdr3_nt: TGTGCCAGCAGCTGGGGGGACTTAGCGGCAGCAGTATCTGGGGCCAACGTCCTGACTTTC; cdr3_aa: CASSWGDLAAAVSGANVLTF
v_call: TRBV4-3; d_call: TRBD1; j_call: TRBJ1-6; clone_size: -; cdr3_nt: TGCGCCAGCAGCCAAGAAGCAGGGGGTTCACCCCTCCACTTT; cdr3_aa: CASSQEAGGSPLHF
v_call: TRBV6-1; d_call: TRBD2; j_call: TRBJ2-1; clone_size: -; cdr3_nt: TGTGCCAGCAGTGCCCCCCTAGCGGGGGGGACCAACAATGAGCAGTTCTTC; cdr3_aa: CASSAPLAGGTNNEQFF
v_call: TRBV27; d_call: -; j_call: TRBJ1-2; clone_size: -; cdr3_nt: TGTGCCAGCAGTTCACCGGGAAGGGGGAGTGGCTACACCTTC; cdr3_aa: CASSSPGRGSGYTF
v_call: TRBV30; d_call: -; j_call: TRBJ1-5; clone_size: -; cdr3_nt: TGTGCCTGGAGTGTACGGGGAGCTTATAGCAATCAGCCCCAGCATTTT; cdr3_aa: CAWSVRGAYSNQPQHF
v_call: TRBV7-9; d_call: TRBD1; j_call: TRBJ1-1; clone_size: few; cdr3_nt: TGTGCCAGCAGACCCCGACAGGGGATGAACACTGAAGCTTTCTTT; cdr3_aa: CASRPRQGMNTEAFF
v_call: TRBV5-1; d_call: TRBD2; j_call: TRBJ2-3; clone_size: -; cdr3_nt: TGCGCCAGCAGCTTGGGAGGGACTAGCGGGGGCACAGATACGCAGTATTTT; cdr3_aa: CASSLGGTSGGTDTQYF